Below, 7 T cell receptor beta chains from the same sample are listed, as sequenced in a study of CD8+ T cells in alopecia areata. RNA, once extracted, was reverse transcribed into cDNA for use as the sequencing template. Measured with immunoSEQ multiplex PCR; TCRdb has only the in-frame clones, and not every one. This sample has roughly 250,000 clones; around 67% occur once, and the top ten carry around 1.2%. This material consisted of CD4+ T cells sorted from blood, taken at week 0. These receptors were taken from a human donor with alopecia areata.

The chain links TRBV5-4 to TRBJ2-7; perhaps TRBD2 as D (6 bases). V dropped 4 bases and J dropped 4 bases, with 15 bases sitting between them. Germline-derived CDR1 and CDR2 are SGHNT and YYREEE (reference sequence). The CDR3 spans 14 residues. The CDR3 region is CASSTRTGRYEQYF. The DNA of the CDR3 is TGTGCCAGCAGCACCCGGACTGGGAGGTACGAGCAGTACTTC.

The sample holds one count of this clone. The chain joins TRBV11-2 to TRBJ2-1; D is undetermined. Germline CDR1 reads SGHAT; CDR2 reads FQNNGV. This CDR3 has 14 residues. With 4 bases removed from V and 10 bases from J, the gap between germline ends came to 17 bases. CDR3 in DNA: TGTGCCAGCAGCTATCGGGCCTCCCATGGGGAGCAGTTCTTC. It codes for CASSYRASHGEQFF.

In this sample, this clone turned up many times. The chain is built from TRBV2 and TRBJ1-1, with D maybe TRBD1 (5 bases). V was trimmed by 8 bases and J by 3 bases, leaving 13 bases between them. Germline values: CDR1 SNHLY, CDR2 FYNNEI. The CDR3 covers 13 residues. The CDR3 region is CASQGVGDTEAFF. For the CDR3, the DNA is TGTGCCAGCCAGGGAGTCGGGGACACTGAAGCTTTCTTT. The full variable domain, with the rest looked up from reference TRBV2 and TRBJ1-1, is EPEVTQTPSHQVTQMGQEVILRCVPISNHLYFYWYRQILGQKVEFLVSFYNNEISEKSEIFDDQFSVERPDGSNFTLKIRSTKLEDSAMYFCASQGVGDTEAFFGQGTRLTVV.

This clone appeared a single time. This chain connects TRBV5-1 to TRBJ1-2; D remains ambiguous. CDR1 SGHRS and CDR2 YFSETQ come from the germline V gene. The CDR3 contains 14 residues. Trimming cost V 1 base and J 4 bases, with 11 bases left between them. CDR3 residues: CASSLPAESYGYTF. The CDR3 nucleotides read TGCGCCAGCAGCTTGCCAGCGGAGAGCTATGGCTACACCTTC.

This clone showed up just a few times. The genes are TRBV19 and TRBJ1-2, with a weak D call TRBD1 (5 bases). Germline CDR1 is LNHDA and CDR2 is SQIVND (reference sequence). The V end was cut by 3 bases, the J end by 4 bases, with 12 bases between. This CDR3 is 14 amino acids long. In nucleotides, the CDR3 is TGTGCCAGTAGTATGGGGACCCTTGGCTATGGCTACACCTTC. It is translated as CASSMGTLGYGYTF. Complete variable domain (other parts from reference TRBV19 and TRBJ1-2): DGGITQSPKYLFRKEGQNVTLSCEQNLNHDAMYWYRQDPGQGLRLIYYSQIVNDFQKGDIAEGYSVSREKKESFPLTVTSAQKNPTAFYLCASSMGTLGYGYTFGSGTRLTVV.

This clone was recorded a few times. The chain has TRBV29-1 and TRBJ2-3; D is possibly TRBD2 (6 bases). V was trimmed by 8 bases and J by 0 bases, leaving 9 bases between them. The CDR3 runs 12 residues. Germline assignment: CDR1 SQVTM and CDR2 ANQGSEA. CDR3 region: CSTGTSTDTQYF. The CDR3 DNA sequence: TGCAGCACCGGGACTAGCACAGATACGCAGTATTTT.

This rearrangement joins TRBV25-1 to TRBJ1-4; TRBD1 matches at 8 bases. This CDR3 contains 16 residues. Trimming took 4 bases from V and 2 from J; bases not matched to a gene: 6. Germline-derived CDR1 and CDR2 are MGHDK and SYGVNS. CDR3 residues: CASSGPQGATNEKLFF. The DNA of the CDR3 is TGTGCCAGCAGTGGGCCCCAGGGGGCGACTAATGAAAAACTGTTTTTT.